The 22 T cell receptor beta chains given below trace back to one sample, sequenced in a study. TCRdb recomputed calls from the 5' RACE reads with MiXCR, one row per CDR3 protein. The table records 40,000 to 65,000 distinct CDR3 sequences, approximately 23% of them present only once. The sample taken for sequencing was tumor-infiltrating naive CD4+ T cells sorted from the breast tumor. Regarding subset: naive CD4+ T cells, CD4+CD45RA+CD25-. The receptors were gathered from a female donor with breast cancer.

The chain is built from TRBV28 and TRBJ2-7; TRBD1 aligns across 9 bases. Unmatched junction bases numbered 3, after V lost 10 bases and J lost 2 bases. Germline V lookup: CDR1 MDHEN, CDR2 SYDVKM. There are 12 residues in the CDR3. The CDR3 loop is CAKGDRAYEQYF. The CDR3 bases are TGTGCCAAAGGGGACAGGGCCTACGAGCAGTACTTC. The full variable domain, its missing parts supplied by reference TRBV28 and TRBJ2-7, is DVKVTQSSRYLVKRTGEKVFLECVQDMDHENMFWYRQDPGLGLRLIYFSYDVKMKEKGDIPEGYSVSREKKERFSLILESASTNQTSMYLCAKGDRAYEQYFGPGTRLTVT.

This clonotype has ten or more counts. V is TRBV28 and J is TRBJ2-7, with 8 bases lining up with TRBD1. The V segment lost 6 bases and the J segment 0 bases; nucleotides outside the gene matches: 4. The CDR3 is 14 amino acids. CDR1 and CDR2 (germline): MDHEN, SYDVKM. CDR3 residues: CASSYRGSSYEQYF. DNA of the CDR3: TGTGCCAGCAGCTACAGGGGGAGCTCCTACGAGCAGTACTTC. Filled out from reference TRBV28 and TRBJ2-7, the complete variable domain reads DVKVTQSSRYLVKRTGEKVFLECVQDMDHENMFWYRQDPGLGLRLIYFSYDVKMKEKGDIPEGYSVSREKKERFSLILESASTNQTSMYLCASSYRGSSYEQYFGPGTRLTVT.

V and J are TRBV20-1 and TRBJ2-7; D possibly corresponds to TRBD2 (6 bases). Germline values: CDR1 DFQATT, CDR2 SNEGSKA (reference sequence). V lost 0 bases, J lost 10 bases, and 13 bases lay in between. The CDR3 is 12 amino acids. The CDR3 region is CSARDSGREQYF. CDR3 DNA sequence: TGCAGTGCTAGAGATTCGGGGCGGGAACAGTACTTC.

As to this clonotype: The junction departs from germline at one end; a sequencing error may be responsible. The CDR3 nucleotides read TGCGCCAGTAGTAGCACCTCGAGCTCCTACAATGAGCGGTTCTTC. It yields the protein CASSSTSSSYNERFF. This sequence joins TRBV5-1 and TRBJ2-1, with no clear D. This CDR3 has 15 residues. Looked up from germline, CDR1 is SGHRS and CDR2 is YFSETQ.

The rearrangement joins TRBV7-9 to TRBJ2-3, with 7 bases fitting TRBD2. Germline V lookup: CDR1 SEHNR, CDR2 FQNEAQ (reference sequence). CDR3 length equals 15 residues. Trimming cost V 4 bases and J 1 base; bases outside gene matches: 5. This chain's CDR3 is CASSSGGLGTDTQYF. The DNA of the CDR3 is TGTGCCAGCAGCTCGGGGGGATTGGGCACAGATACGCAGTATTTT.

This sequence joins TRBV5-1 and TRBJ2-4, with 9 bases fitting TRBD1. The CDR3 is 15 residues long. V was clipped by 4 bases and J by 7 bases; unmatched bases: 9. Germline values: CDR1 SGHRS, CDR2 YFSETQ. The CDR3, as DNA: TGCGCCAGCAGCCTACCCGGGACAGGGAAGAACATTCAGTACTTC. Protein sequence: CASSLPGTGKNIQYF. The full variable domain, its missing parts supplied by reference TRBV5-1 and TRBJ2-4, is KAGVTQTPRYLIKTRGQQVTLSCSPISGHRSVSWYQQTPGQGLQFLFEYFSETQRNKGNFPGRFSGRQFSNSRSEMNVSTLELGDSALYLCASSLPGTGKNIQYFGAGTRLSVL.

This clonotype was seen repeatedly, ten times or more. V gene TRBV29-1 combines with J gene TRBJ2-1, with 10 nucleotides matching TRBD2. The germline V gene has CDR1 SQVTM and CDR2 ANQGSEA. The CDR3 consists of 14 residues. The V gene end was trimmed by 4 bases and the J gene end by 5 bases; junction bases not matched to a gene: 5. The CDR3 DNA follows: TGCAGCGTTGCTAGCGGGAGTAACAACAATGAGCAGTTCTTC. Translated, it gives CSVASGSNNNEQFF.

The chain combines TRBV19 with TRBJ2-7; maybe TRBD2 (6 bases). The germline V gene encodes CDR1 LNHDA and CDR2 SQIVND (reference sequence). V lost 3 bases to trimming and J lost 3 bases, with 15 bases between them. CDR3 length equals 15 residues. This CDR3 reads CASSMSLSGYYEQYF. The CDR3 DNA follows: TGTGCCAGTAGTATGAGCTTGAGCGGGTACTACGAGCAGTACTTC. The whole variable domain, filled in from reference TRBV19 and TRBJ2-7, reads DGGITQSPKYLFRKEGQNVTLSCEQNLNHDAMYWYRQDPGQGLRLIYYSQIVNDFQKGDIAEGYSVSREKKESFPLTVTSAQKNPTAFYLCASSMSLSGYYEQYFGPGTRLTVT.

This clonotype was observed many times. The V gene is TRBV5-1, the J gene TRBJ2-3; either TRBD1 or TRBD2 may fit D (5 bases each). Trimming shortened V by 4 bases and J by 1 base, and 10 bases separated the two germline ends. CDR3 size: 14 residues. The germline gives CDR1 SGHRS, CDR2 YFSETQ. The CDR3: CASSPGPGTDTQYF. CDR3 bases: TGCGCCAGCAGCCCGGGACCCGGCACAGATACGCAGTATTTT.

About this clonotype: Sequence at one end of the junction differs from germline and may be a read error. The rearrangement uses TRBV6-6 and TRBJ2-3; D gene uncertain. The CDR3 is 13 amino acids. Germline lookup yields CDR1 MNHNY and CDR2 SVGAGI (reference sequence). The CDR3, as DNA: TGTGCCAGCAGTGGCGACACTACAGATACGCAGAATTTT. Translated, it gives CASSGDTTDTQNF.

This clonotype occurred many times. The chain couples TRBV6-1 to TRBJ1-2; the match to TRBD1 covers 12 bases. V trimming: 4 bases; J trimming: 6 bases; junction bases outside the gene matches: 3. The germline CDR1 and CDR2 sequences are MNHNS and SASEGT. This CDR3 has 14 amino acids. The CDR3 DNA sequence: TGTGCCAGCAGTGGGGACAGGGGGCTGAATGGCTACACCTTC. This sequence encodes CASSGDRGLNGYTF.

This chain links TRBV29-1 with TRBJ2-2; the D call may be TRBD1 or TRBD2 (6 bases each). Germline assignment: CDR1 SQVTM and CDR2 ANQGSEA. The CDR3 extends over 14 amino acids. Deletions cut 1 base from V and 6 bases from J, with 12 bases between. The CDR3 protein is CSVEGEGGSGELFF. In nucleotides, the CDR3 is TGCAGCGTTGAAGGTGAGGGGGGTTCCGGGGAGCTGTTTTTT.

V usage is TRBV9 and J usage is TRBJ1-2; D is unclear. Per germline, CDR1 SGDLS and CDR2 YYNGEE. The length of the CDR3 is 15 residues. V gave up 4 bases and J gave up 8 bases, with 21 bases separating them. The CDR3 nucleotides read TGTGCCAGCAGCCCAAGTGTCAGTACCCCGGAGGGCTACACCTTC. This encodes CASSPSVSTPEGYTF.

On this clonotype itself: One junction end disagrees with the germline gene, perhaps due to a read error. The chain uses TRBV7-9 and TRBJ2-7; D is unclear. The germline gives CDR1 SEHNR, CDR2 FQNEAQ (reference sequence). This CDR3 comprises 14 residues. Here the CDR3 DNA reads TGCGCCAGCAGCTCGACTGGGCCAACCTACGAGCAGTACTTC. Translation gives CASSSTGPTYEQYF.

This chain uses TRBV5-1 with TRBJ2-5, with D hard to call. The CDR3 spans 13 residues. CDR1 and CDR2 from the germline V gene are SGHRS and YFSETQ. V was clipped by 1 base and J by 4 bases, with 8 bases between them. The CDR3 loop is CASSLSPRETQYF. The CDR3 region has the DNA TGCGCCAGCAGCTTGAGCCCAAGAGAGACCCAGTACTTC.

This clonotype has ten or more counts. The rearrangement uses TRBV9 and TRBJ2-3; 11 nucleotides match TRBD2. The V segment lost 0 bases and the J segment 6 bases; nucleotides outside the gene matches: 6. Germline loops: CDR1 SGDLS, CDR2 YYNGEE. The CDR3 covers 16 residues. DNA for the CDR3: TGTGCCAGCAGCGTAGGTCCGACTAGCGGGGCTGATACGCAGTATTTT. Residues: CASSVGPTSGADTQYF.

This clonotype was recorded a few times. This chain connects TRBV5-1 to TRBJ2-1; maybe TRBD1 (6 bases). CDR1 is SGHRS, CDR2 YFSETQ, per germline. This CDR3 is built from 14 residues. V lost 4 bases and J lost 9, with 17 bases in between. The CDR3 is CASSLLPQGAEQFF. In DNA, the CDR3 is TGCGCCAGCAGCCTTCTCCCACAGGGTGCTGAGCAGTTCTTC.

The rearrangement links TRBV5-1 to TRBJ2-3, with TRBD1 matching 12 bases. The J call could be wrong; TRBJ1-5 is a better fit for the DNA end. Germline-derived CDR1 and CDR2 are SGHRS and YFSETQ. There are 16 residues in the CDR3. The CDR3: CASSSSGTGGHDTQHF. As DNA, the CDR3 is TGCGCCAGCAGCTCCTCCGGGACAGGGGGCCATGATACGCAGCATTTT.

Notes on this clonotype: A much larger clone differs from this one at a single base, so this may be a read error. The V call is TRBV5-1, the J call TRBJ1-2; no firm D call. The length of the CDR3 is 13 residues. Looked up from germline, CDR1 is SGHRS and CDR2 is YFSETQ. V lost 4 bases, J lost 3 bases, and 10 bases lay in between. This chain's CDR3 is CASSGQSYYGYTF. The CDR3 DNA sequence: TGCGCCAGCAGCGGCCAAAGTTACTATGGCTACACCTTC. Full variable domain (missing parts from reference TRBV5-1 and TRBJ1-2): KAGVTQTPRYLIKTRGQQVTLSCSPISGHRSVSWYQQTPGQGLQFLFEYFSETQRNKGNFPGRFSGRQFSNSRSEMNVSTLELGDSALYLCASSGQSYYGYTFGSGTRLTVV.

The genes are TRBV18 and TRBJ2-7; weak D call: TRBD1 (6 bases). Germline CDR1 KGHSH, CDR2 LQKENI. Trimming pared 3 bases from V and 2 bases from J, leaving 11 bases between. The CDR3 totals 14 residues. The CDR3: CASSPSDSPYEQYF. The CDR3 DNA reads TGTGCCAGCTCACCCTCGGACAGTCCCTACGAGCAGTACTTC.

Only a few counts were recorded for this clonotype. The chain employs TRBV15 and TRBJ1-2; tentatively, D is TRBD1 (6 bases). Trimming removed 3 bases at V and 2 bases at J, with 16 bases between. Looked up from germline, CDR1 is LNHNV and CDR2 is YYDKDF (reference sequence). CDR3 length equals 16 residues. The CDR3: CATSRDRQDLNYGYTF. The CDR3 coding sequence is TGTGCCACCAGCAGGGATCGACAGGACCTGAACTATGGCTACACCTTC. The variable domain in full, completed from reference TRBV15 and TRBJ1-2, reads DAMVIQNPRYQVTQFGKPVTLSCSQTLNHNVMYWYQQKSSQAPKLLFHYYDKDFNNEADTPDNFQSRRPNTSFCFLDIRSPGLGDTAMYLCATSRDRQDLNYGYTFGSGTRLTVV.

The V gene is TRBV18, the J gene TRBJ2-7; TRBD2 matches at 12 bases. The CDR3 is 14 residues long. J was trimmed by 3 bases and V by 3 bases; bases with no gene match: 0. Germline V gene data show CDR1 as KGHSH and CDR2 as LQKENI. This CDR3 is CASSPGLAGYEQYF. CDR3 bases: TGTGCCAGCTCACCGGGACTAGCGGGCTACGAGCAGTACTTC.